This T cell receptor beta chain was found in a study of OX40 agonist ivuxolimab in advanced cancers. Study context: Six ivuxolimab dose levels, 0.01 to 10 mg/kg, were given intravenously every 2 weeks. Patients with prior anti-PD-1, anti-PD-L1 or anti-CTLA-4 therapy were eligible; 35% to 45% had some.

The sample holds a few counts of this clone. Per the germline V gene, CDR1 is MGHRA and CDR2 is YSYEKL. The CDR3 is 15 amino acids. With 1 base removed from V and 5 bases from J, the gap between germline ends came to 9 bases. Generated by immunoSEQ multiplex PCR, the TCRdb table keeps only in-frame clones and is missing some. This sample has around 66,000 clones, with 85% found just once. The chain joins TRBV4-1 to TRBJ1-6; tentatively, D is TRBD1 (5 bases). The material sequenced was CD4+ or CD8+ T cells sorted from blood, taken in a trial of the OX40 agonist ivuxolimab. The sequence derives from an adult with an advanced solid tumor such as melanoma, head and neck, liver or kidney cancer. The DNA of the CDR3 is TGCGCCAGCAGCCAAGCCACGGGGGATAATTCACCCCTCCACTTT. It is translated as CASSQATGDNSPLHF.